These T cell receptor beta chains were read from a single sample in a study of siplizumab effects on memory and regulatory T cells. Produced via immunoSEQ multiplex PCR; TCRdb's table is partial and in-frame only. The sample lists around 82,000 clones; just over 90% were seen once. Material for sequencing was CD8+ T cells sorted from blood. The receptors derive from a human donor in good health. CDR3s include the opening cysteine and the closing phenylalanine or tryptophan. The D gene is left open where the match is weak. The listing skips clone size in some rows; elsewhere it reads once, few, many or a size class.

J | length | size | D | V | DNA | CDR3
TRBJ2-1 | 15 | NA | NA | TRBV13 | TGTGCCAGCAGCATTAGGGCGACAGGGAGGAATGAGCAGTTCTTC | CASSIRATGRNEQFF
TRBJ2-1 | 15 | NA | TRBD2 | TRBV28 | TGTGCCAGCAGGGCCTTCGGGGGGGGGCCCAATGAGCAGTTCTTC | CASRAFGGGPNEQFF
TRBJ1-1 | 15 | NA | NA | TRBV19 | TGTGCCAGTAGTGCCGTGGGGGTCCTTGGCACTGAAGCTTTCTTT | CASSAVGVLGTEAFF
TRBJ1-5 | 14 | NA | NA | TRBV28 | TGTGCCAGCAGCCCTAGGGTTAACAATCAGCCCCAGCATTTT | CASSPRVNNQPQHF
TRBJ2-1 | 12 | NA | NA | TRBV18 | TGTGCCAGCTCACGCGGGGTCAATGAGCAGTTCTTC | CASSRGVNEQFF
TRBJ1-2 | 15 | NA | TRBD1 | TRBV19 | TGTGCCAGTAGTATAGTCGACAGGGGGATGGATGGCTACACCTTC | CASSIVDRGMDGYTF
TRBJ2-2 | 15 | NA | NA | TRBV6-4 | TGTGCCAGCAGTGAAGGGTTTGGAGGCACCGGGGAGCTGTTTTTT | CASSEGFGGTGELFF
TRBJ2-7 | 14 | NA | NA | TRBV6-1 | TGTGCCAGCAGCAATACAGGGGGGGGCTACGAGCAGTACTTC | CASSNTGGGYEQYF
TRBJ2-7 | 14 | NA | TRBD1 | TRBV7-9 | TGTGCCAGCAGCACCTTACAGGGGGCCTACGAGCAGTACTTC | CASSTLQGAYEQYF
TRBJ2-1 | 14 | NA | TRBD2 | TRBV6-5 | TGTGCCAGCAGGGATGGACTAGCGGCCAATGAGCAGTTCTTC | CASRDGLAANEQFF
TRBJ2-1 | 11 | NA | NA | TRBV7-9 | TGTGCCAGCAGATCCCATGATGAGCAGTTCTTC | CASRSHDEQFF
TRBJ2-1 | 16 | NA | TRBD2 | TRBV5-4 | TGTGCCAGCAGCTTAGCGGGGGGGATCTCCTACAATGAGCAGTTCTTC | CASSLAGGISYNEQFF
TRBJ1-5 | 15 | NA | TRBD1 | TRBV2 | TGTGCCAGCAGAGATTCGACAGGGCGGCATCAGCCCCAGCATTTT | CASRDSTGRHQPQHF
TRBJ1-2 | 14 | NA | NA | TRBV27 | TGTGCCAGCAGTTACGGACGGGGCCACTATGGCTACACCTTC | CASSYGRGHYGYTF
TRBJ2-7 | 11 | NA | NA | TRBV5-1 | TGCGCCAGCAGCTTGGGGGGGGACGAGTACTTC | CASSLGGDEYF
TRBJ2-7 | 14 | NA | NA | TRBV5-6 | TGTGCCAGCAGCTTGGTACAGTTGGGCTACGAGCAGTACTTC | CASSLVQLGYEQYF
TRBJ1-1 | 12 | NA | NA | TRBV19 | TGTGCCAGTAGCCCCTTGGGCACTGAAGCTTTCTTT | CASSPLGTEAFF
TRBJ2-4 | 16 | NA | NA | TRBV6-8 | TGTGCCAGCAGTTACTGGGTCCCCCTCTCCAAAAACATTCAGTACTTC | CASSYWVPLSKNIQYF
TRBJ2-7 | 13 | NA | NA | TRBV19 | TGTGCCAGTAGTATCGGTCCCGCTGCCGAGCAGTACTTC | CASSIGPAAEQYF
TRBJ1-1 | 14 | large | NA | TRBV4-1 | TGCGCCAGCAGCCAAGATCCACAGAAGCTTGAAGCTTTCTTT | CASSQDPQKLEAFF
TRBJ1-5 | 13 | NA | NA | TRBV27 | TGTGCCAGCAGTTTAGCGGAAGATCAGCCCCAGCATTTT | CASSLAEDQPQHF
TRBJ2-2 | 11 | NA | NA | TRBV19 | TGTGCCAGTAGTAAGGGCGGGGAGCTGTTTTTT | CASSKGGELFF
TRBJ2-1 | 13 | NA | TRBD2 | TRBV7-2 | TGTGCCAGCAGCATAGGTGGGGGGGATGAGCAGTTCTTC | CASSIGGGDEQFF
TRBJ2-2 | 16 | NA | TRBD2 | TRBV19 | TGTGCCAGTAGTCTGCAAAGCGGGACTTACACCGGGGAGCTGTTTTTT | CASSLQSGTYTGELFF
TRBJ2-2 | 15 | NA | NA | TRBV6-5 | TGTGCCAGCAGTTGGGGGGCTCCTTACACCGGGGAGCTGTTTTTT | CASSWGAPYTGELFF
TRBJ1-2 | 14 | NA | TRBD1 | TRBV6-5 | TGTGCCAGCAGTTACGCCGACAGGGCAGGGGGCTACACCTTC | CASSYADRAGGYTF
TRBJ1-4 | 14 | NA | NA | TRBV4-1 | TGCGCCAGCAGCCAAGATTGGGGTCCTGAAAAACTGTTTTTT | CASSQDWGPEKLFF
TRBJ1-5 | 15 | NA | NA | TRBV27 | TGTGCCAGCAGTCCCCTCCCTTTATTGGATCAGCCCCAGCATTTT | CASSPLPLLDQPQHF
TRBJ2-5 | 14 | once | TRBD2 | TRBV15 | TGTGCCACCAGCAGAGAGGGGGGGGAAGAGACCCAGTACTTC | CATSREGGEETQYF
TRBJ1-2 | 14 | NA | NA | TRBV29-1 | TGCAGCGACGCCGACAGCGTCCCCCGCTATGGCTACACCTTC | CSDADSVPRYGYTF
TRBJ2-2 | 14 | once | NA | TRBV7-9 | TGTGCCATAGGCGGTGATATGAACACCGGGGAGCTGTTTTTT | CAIGGDMNTGELFF
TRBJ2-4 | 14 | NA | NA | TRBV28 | TGTGCCAGCAGCGACATACAGGGTCAGGACATTCAGTACTTC | CASSDIQGQDIQYF
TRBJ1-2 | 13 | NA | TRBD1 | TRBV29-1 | TGCAACGTTGTAGGGACAGGGGGCTATGGCTACACCTTC | CNVVGTGGYGYTF
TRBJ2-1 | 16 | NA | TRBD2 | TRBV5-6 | TGTGCCAGCAGCGAACTAGCGGGGGGGCCCTACAATGAGCAGTTCTTC | CASSELAGGPYNEQFF
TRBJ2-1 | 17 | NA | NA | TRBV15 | TGTGCCACCAGCAGAGATGAATGGGGCCCCTATTACAATGAGCAGTTCTTC | CATSRDEWGPYYNEQFF
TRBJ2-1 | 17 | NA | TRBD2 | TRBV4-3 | TGCGCCAGCAGCCAAGAAATAGGACTAGCGTTCTACAATGAGCAGTTCTTC | CASSQEIGLAFYNEQFF
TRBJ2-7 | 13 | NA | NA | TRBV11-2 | TGTGCCAGCAGCGTGGACGGCTCCTACGAGCAGTACTTC | CASSVDGSYEQYF
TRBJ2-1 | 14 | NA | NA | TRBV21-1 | TGTGCCAGCACCCTAGCGGGGAAGCAAGGTGAGCAGTTCTTC | CASTLAGKQGEQFF